This paragraph covers one T cell receptor (beta chain) sequence. What it binds is unknown. This CDR3 comprises 17 residues. The V segment lost 7 bases and the J segment 0 bases; nucleotides outside the gene matches: 11. Germline V gives CDR1 SGHRS, CDR2 YFSETQ. It was second doses at about 4 or about 12 weeks that were pooled. This entry belongs to a study of T cell responses to AZD1222 COVID-19 vaccine. Study findings and constraints: After two AZD1222 doses, spike-specific TCR breadth and depth rose versus day 0.

The protocol was immunoSEQ multiplex PCR, while the TCRdb copy is restricted to in-frame clones and leaves out a portion. Of roughly 150,000 clones detected, about 93% appear once; the ten largest clones hold roughly 7.1%. This TCR came from an adult who received the AZD1222 COVID-19 vaccine. Sequences were derived from peripheral blood, sampled 28 days after the second AZD1222 dose. The chain joins TRBV5-1 to TRBJ2-5; 11 bases match TRBD2. This CDR3 is CASPPPAGLADQETQYF. CDR3 nucleotides: TGCGCCAGCCCGCCCCCCGCGGGACTAGCGGACCAAGAGACCCAGTACTTC.